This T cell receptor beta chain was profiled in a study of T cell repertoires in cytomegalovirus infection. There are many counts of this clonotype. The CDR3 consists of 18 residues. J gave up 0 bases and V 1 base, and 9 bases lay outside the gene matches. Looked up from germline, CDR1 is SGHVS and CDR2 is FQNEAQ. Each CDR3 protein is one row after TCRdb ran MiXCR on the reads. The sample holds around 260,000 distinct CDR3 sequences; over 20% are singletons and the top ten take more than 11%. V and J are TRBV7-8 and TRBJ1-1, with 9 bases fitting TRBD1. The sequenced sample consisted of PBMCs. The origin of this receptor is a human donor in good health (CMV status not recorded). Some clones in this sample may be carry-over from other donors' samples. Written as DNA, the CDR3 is TGTGCCAGCAGCTTAGTAGGACGACAGGGGGGTATGAACACTGAAGCTTTCTTT. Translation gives CASSLVGRQGGMNTEAFF.